A single count supports the clone carrying this TCR beta chain. The sample originates from a study of blood T cell repertoires in COVID-19. Across the study: PBMCs, B-cell-depleted T cells, or T cells provided the cDNA or gDNA that made up the material.

Sequenced by immunoSEQ multiplex PCR; TCRdb stores in-frame clones only, minus some. Of approximately 400,000 clones in the sample, 91% were seen once. The CDR3 extends over 16 amino acids. Germline CDR1 and CDR2: GTSNPN and SVGIG (reference sequence). V trimming: 0 bases; J trimming: 4 bases; junction bases outside the gene matches: 7. V usage is TRBV30 and J usage is TRBJ1-5; TRBD1 matches 9 bases. Sample: PBMCs or T cells enriched from blood (not recorded which). The clonotype originates from a middle-aged woman who had been exposed to COVID-19. The CDR3 bases are TGTGCCTGGAGTGTACGGGGACAGGGAACAAATCAGCCCCAGCATTTT. Translation: CAWSVRGQGTNQPQHF.